This is a list of T cell receptor beta chains from one sample in a study of blood T cell repertoires in COVID-19. Sequencing used immunoSEQ multiplex PCR; TCRdb keeps in-frame clones, though not all of them. The sample carries approximately 230,000 clones, just under 85% recorded once. Sequenced: peripheral blood. These receptors were taken from a man at least 80 years old with acute or convalescent COVID-19. The CDR3 runs from the conserved cysteine through the conserved F or W. A D gene is named only where the DNA matches it firmly. Some rows mark clone size as missing; the rest say once, few, many or name a class of expanded clone.

j_gene | v_gene | abundance | d_gene | CDR3aa | CDR3nt
TRBJ2-7 | TRBV2 | - | TRBD2 | CASSEISGGRQYF | TGTGCCAGCAGTGAAATTAGCGGGGGGAGGCAGTACTTC
TRBJ1-6 | TRBV5-1 | - | - | CASGKGGSYNSPLHF | TGCGCCAGCGGAAAGGGGGGGAGCTATAATTCACCCCTCCACTTT
TRBJ2-7 | TRBV27 | - | TRBD1 | CASSSHGAGGYEQYF | TGTGCCAGCAGTTCTCATGGGGCAGGGGGCTACGAGCAGTACTTC
TRBJ2-7 | TRBV6-6 | - | - | CASSYSGDNEQYF | TGTGCCAGCAGTTACTCTGGGGACAACGAGCAGTACTTC
TRBJ1-2 | TRBV5-1 | - | - | CASSLGTINSRANYGYTF | TGCGCCAGCAGCTTGGGCACCATAAATTCACGCGCTAACTATGGCTACACCTTC
TRBJ1-1 | TRBV7-8 | - | - | CASSSDRNTEAFF | TGTGCCAGCAGCTCGGACAGGAACACTGAAGCTTTCTTT
TRBJ2-1 | TRBV18 | - | - | CASSRQSNEQFF | TGTGCCAGCTCACGACAGTCCAATGAGCAGTTCTTC
TRBJ1-5 | TRBV5-5 | - | TRBD1 | CASSLYGTGANQPQHF | TGTGCCAGCAGCTTATACGGGACAGGGGCTAATCAGCCCCAGCATTTT
TRBJ2-1 | TRBV6-5 | - | - | CASSYSKGYNEQFF | TGTGCCAGCAGTTACTCGAAGGGGTACAATGAGCAGTTCTTC
TRBJ2-1 | TRBV7-3 | - | TRBD2 | CASSRSSGRRLNRYNEQFF | TGTGCCAGCAGCCGATCTAGCGGGAGACGGCTCAATAGGTACAATGAGCAGTTCTTC
TRBJ1-5 | TRBV5-4 | - | - | CASSLGGGAAINQPQHF | TGTGCCAGCAGCTTGGGCGGGGGGGCAGCAATCAATCAGCCCCAGCATTTT
TRBJ2-1 | TRBV15 | few | TRBD2 | CATSIHPPGLVFVDEQFF | TGTGCCACCAGCATACACCCTCCGGGACTAGTATTTGTGGATGAGCAGTTCTTC
TRBJ1-1 | TRBV11-2 | - | TRBD1 | CASSLEGARRGRDRDTEAFF | TGTGCCAGCAGCTTAGAGGGAGCCCGGAGGGGGCGAGATAGGGACACTGAAGCTTTCTTT
TRBJ1-2 | TRBV12-3/TRBV12-4 | - | - | CASTPGGAYGYTF | TGTGCCAGCACCCCGGGAGGGGCCTATGGCTACACCTTC
TRBJ1-2 | TRBV28 | - | - | CASSFPPGGVDGYTF | TGTGCCAGCAGTTTTCCCCCCGGAGGAGTGGATGGCTACACCTTC
TRBJ2-7 | TRBV28 | - | - | CASSILGGGNEQYF | TGTGCCAGCAGCATTCTCGGGGGTGGGAACGAGCAGTACTTC
TRBJ1-4 | TRBV18 | once | - | CASSGTTNEKLFF | TGTGCCAGTAGCGGGACAACTAATGAAAAACTGTTTTTT
TRBJ2-2 | TRBV11-2 | once | - | CASSRNQGQTGELFF | TGTGCCAGCAGCCGTAACCAGGGGCAGACCGGGGAGCTGTTTTTT
TRBJ1-2 | TRBV5-4 | - | - | CASSSDNHYGYTF | TGTGCCAGCAGCTCAGACAACCACTATGGCTACACCTTC
TRBJ1-2 | TRBV18 | - | - | CASSPPAQAMGGYTF | TGTGCCAGCTCACCCCCGGCCCAGGCCATGGGTGGCTACACCTTC
TRBJ2-2 | TRBV6-5 | once | TRBD1 | CASSYSQGANGELFF | TGTGCCAGCAGTTACTCGCAGGGGGCTAACGGGGAGCTGTTTTTT
TRBJ2-7 | TRBV5-4 | once | - | CASSLGQFYEQYF | TGTGCCAGCAGCTTGGGACAGTTCTACGAGCAGTACTTC
TRBJ2-3 | TRBV2 | - | - | CASSGTSTDTQYF | TGTGCCAGCAGCGGGACTAGCACAGATACGCAGTATTTT
TRBJ1-5 | TRBV5-6 | - | - | CASSLGSGEKPQHF | TGTGCCAGCAGCTTGGGGTCGGGGGAGAAGCCCCAGCATTTT